This T cell receptor (beta chain) derives from a study of T cells in Graves' hyperthyroidism and ophthalmopathy. V lost 1 base, J lost 1 base, and 13 bases lay in between. This CDR3 spans 16 amino acids. The V gene's germline CDR1 is SGHAT and CDR2 FQNNGV. RNA transcripts provided the source from which TCR beta CDR3 regions were amplified. The HTBI primer set was used in a first-round RT-PCR of the TCR CDR3. In TCRdb, the multiplex PCR reads were re-called with MiXCR into one record per CDR3 protein. The data hold about 350,000 distinct CDR3 sequences, with about 15% observed a single time. There are many counts of this clonotype.

This TCR came from a young woman with Graves' hyperthyroidism. The chain recombines TRBV11-2 with TRBJ1-1, with D tentatively TRBD1 (5 bases). Material for sequencing was blood. Written as DNA, the CDR3 is TGTGCCAGCAGCTTAGGCGGGGCTTCCCCGAACACTGAAGCTTTCTTT. Amino acids: CASSLGGASPNTEAFF.